Below, 15 T cell receptor beta chains from the same sample are listed, as sequenced in a study of blood T cells in healthy people across ages. PCR was performed a second time for about 7 to 12 cycles using a sample-barcoded 5' primer and a J-beta primer mix. MiXCR, applied by TCRdb to the 5' RACE reads, yields one record per CDR3 protein. In the table there are about 540,000 distinct CDR3 sequences, about 24% of which are singletons. These sequences were also reported in another study, on T cells of mothers and their children.

Sequenced sample: blood. The receptor set was obtained from a boy between 10 and 17 years old in good health.

The CDR3 DNA reads as TGTGCCACCAGTGAGACAGGGGCCAGTTATGAGCAGTTCTTC. Its translation: CATSETGASYEQFF. The rearrangement links TRBV24-1 to TRBJ2-1; 8 bases agree with TRBD1. The CDR3 length is 14 residues. The germline V gene has CDR1 KGHDR and CDR2 SFDVKD. J gave up 8 bases and V 4 bases, and 6 bases lay outside the gene matches.

In this sample, this clonotype turned up a few times. The chain recombines TRBV28 with TRBJ1-2, with 8 bases that match TRBD1. The germline V gene has CDR1 MDHEN and CDR2 SYDVKM. This CDR3 region has 15 residues. V shed 2 bases, J shed 4 bases, and the junction held 6 bases outside the gene matches. CDR3 DNA sequence: TGTGCCAGCAGTTTAAGAACAGGGGGGACCTATGGCTACACCTTC. Protein product: CASSLRTGGTYGYTF.

The CDR3 region has the DNA TGTGCCAGCAGTTTTTTACGGGTCGAGCAGTACTTC. As protein: CASSFLRVEQYF. The genes are TRBV12-3 or TRBV12-4 and TRBJ2-7; no clear D gene. This CDR3 spans 12 amino acids. The germline V and J ends were trimmed by 3 bases and 6 bases, with 9 bases remaining between them.

Here the CDR3 DNA reads TGTGCCAGCAGTCCCGACACACTCGGAGGCTACACCTTC. Translated, it gives CASSPDTLGGYTF. The rearrangement joins TRBV6-1 to TRBJ1-2; no firm D call. The CDR3 extends over 13 amino acids. V lost 5 bases to trimming and J lost 8 bases, with 15 bases between them. Germline CDR1 is MNHNS and CDR2 is SASEGT.

The J gene is TRBJ1-2, the V gene TRBV7-9; D ambiguous. The CDR3 has 14 amino acids. The ends were cut back, 3 bases at V and 0 bases at J, with 8 bases in the middle. Germline loops: CDR1 SEHNR, CDR2 FQNEAQ (reference sequence). The CDR3 region has the DNA TGTGCCAGCAGCTTTTCGCGGACTAACTATGGCTACACCTTC. Amino acid sequence: CASSFSRTNYGYTF.

DNA for the CDR3: TGCGCCAGCGGGACAGGGGGCGTCCAAGAGACCCAGTACTTC. It codes for CASGTGGVQETQYF. The chain has TRBV5-1 and TRBJ2-5, with 12 bases that match TRBD1. There are 14 residues in the CDR3. The V gene end was trimmed by 7 bases and the J gene end by 1 base; junction bases not matched to a gene: 2. Germline V gene data show CDR1 as SGHRS and CDR2 as YFSETQ.

The chain couples TRBV5-1 to TRBJ2-7; D is uncertain. This CDR3 region has 16 residues. The germline gives CDR1 SGHRS, CDR2 YFSETQ. Trimming removed 0 bases from V and 3 bases from J, with 16 bases in between. The CDR3 is CASSLGPTSSGYEQYF. In DNA, the CDR3 is TGCGCCAGCAGCTTGGGGCCGACGAGTTCGGGCTACGAGCAGTACTTC.

The chain is built from TRBV21-1 and TRBJ2-3. TRBV21-1 is noted as a pseudogene. The CDR3 has 12 residues. CDR3 DNA: TGTGCCAGTTCGCCGTGCACAGATACGCAGTATTTT. Translation gives CASSPCTDTQYF.

This clonotype was recorded at least ten times. CDR3 sequence: CASARVTGELFF. CDR3 coding DNA: TGTGCCAGCGCCAGGGTTACCGGGGAGCTGTTTTTT. The chain couples TRBV9 to TRBJ2-2, with D possibly matching TRBD1 (5 bases). Germline loops: CDR1 SGDLS, CDR2 YYNGEE. V lost 7 bases and J 5 bases, leaving 9 bases between the germline ends. The CDR3 is 12 residues long. The complete variable domain, with remaining parts taken from reference TRBV9 and TRBJ2-2, reads DSGVTQTPKHLITATGQRVTLRCSPRSGDLSVYWYQQSLDQGLQFLIQYYNGEERAKGNILERFSAQQFPDLHSELNLSSLELGDSALYFCASARVTGELFFGEGSRLTVL.

This chain joins TRBV2 and TRBJ1-6; 11 nucleotides line up with TRBD1. The ends lost 4 bases at V and 8 bases at J; junction bases unmatched: 10. The CDR3 totals 17 residues. The germline V gene has CDR1 SNHLY and CDR2 FYNNEI. As DNA, the CDR3 is TGTGCCAGCAGTGTAGGACAGGGGGCGCGGAGGGATTCACCCCTCCACTTT. Protein product: CASSVGQGARRDSPLHF.

The chain combines TRBV30 with TRBJ1-5; D might be TRBD1 (5 bases). V was cut by 6 bases and J by 2 bases, with 17 bases left in between. The CDR3 is 15 amino acids. Germline-derived CDR1 and CDR2 are GTSNPN and SVGIG (reference sequence). The CDR3 spells CACDGAGIRNQPQHF. The CDR3 DNA reads TGTGCCTGTGACGGGGCTGGGATTCGCAATCAGCCCCAGCATTTT.

The CDR3 DNA reads TGCAGTGCTCACCCCAACCCTCTAGCGGGAGGTCTCGATACGCAGTATTTT. It yields the protein CSAHPNPLAGGLDTQYF. The chain links TRBV20-1 to TRBJ2-3; 11 nucleotides agree with TRBD2. Trimming cost V 5 bases and J 6 bases; bases outside gene matches: 16. CDR1 and CDR2 (germline): DFQATT, SNEGSKA (reference sequence). This CDR3 is built from 17 residues.

This clonotype appeared a few times. The chain is built from TRBV27 and TRBJ2-1, with no clear D. Germline CDR1 is MNHEY and CDR2 is SMNVEV (reference sequence). The V gene lost 5 bases and the J gene lost 0 bases, with 8 bases spanning the gap. The CDR3 has 14 residues. CDR3 nucleotides: TGTGCCAGCAGTGTCGGTTACTCCTACAATGAGCAGTTCTTC. Amino acids: CASSVGYSYNEQFF.

The chain couples TRBV6-4 to TRBJ1-2, with D possibly TRBD1 on 6 matching bases. Germline CDR1 and CDR2: MRHNA and SNTAGT. The length of the CDR3 is 13 residues. Trimming took 7 bases from V and 2 from J, leaving 11 bases between them. The CDR3 spells CASNSGGNYGYTF. For the CDR3, the DNA is TGTGCCAGCAATAGTGGGGGCAACTATGGCTACACCTTC.

V usage is TRBV4-3 and J usage is TRBJ2-1, with TRBD2 as a possible D gene (5 bases). Germline V CDR1 and CDR2: LGHNA, YSLEER. V lost 3 bases and J 2 bases, leaving 8 bases between the germline ends. This CDR3 has 14 residues. In nucleotides, the CDR3 is TGCGCCAGCAGCCACCGGACTGCCTACAATGAGCAGTTCTTC. It yields the protein CASSHRTAYNEQFF.